A single sample is the source of the 32 T cell receptor beta chains below, sequenced in a study of molecular identifiers for immune sequencing clone quantification. TCRdb re-called the PCR reads with MiXCR, one entry per CDR3 protein. The sample contains some 590,000 distinct CDR3 sequences, 25% of which appear only once. Sequenced input: naive CD8+ T cells from blood, with Jurkat cell RNA spiked in. Indicated subset: FACS-sorted CD8+CD4-CCR7+CD45RA+ naive T cells. These receptors all stem from a human donor in good health. Some libraries in this study had Jurkat cell RNA spiked in.

This clonotype has at least ten counts. The chain recombines TRBV29-1 with TRBJ2-2; D ambiguous. Per germline, CDR1 SQVTM and CDR2 ANQGSEA. Trimming removed 5 bases at V and 3 bases at J, with 7 bases between. This CDR3 has 12 residues. The CDR3 is CSVLQHTGELFF. The CDR3 DNA reads as TGCAGCGTTTTACAGCACACCGGGGAGCTGTTTTTT.

The rearrangement joins TRBV27 to TRBJ2-5, with 11 nucleotides matching TRBD1. Per the germline V gene, CDR1 is MNHEY and CDR2 is SMNVEV (reference sequence). This CDR3 comprises 15 residues. The V segment lost 6 bases and the J segment 4 bases; nucleotides outside the gene matches: 7. In nucleotides, the CDR3 is TGTGCCAGCAGCGGGGGACAGGGGGTGGGAGAGACCCAGTACTTC. As protein: CASSGGQGVGETQYF.

This clonotype has a handful of counts. The chain recombines TRBV12-3 or TRBV12-4 with TRBJ2-1, with 13 bases aligning to TRBD2. This CDR3 contains 21 residues. Germline trimming cut 4 bases from V and 4 bases from J; bases unmatched to any gene: 19. CDR3 nucleotide sequence: TGTGCCAGCAGTTACATCGAAGGACTAGCGGGAGTTTGGAAGGGTTACAATGAGCAGTTCTTC. Amino acids: CASSYIEGLAGVWKGYNEQFF.

The genes are TRBV24-1 and TRBJ2-2, with TRBD2 matching 10 bases. The germline CDR1 and CDR2 sequences are KGHDR and SFDVKD. Germline trimming cut 5 bases from V and 8 bases from J; bases unmatched to any gene: 7. The CDR3 consists of 15 residues. The CDR3 DNA follows: TGTGCCACCAGTGGCCCCGGACTAGCGGCTGGGGAGCTGTTTTTT. Its protein product is CATSGPGLAAGELFF.

This clonotype occurred many times. The rearrangement links TRBV12-3 or TRBV12-4 to TRBJ1-5; D gene uncertain. Trimming took off 6 bases at V and 5 bases at J, with 11 bases between the two ends. CDR3 length: 13 residues. The CDR3 region is CASSPARYQPQHF. The CDR3 DNA reads TGTGCCAGCAGCCCCGCTCGCTATCAGCCCCAGCATTTT.

This clonotype was seen only a few times. The rearrangement links TRBV4-1 to TRBJ2-3; TRBD2 might be the D (6 bases). This CDR3 region has 15 residues. With 3 bases removed from V and 5 bases from J, the gap between germline ends came to 15 bases. CDR1 MGHRA and CDR2 YSYEKL come from the germline V gene. This CDR3 is CASSQTRGTKDTQYF. In DNA form, the CDR3 reads TGCGCCAGCAGCCAGACACGGGGGACCAAAGATACGCAGTATTTT.

Ten or more counts support this clonotype. The rearrangement uses TRBV7-2 and TRBJ2-7, with 13 bases identical to TRBD2. Germline lookup yields CDR1 SGHTA and CDR2 FQGNSA. Trimming cost V 5 bases and J 6 bases; bases outside gene matches: 4. The CDR3 loop spans 14 amino acids. The CDR3 region has the DNA TGTGCCAGCAGCCAATGGACTAGCGGGAGCGAGCAGTACTTC. This encodes CASSQWTSGSEQYF.

J is TRBJ1-2 and V is TRBV7-9, with D possibly matching TRBD1 (6 bases). Between the trimmed V and J ends, which lost 3 bases and 4 bases, there was a span of 15 bases. This CDR3 region has 15 residues. Germline lookup yields CDR1 SEHNR and CDR2 FQNEAQ (reference sequence). The CDR3 bases are TGTGCCAGCAGCTTTACGCCGGGACACATCTATGGCTACACCTTC. As protein: CASSFTPGHIYGYTF.

This clonotype has at least ten counts. DNA for the CDR3: TGTGCCAGCAGTTACTCTCCTGGAAACACCATATATTTT. It translates to CASSYSPGNTIYF. The chain employs TRBV6-2 or TRBV6-3 and TRBJ1-3; D remains ambiguous. This CDR3 has 13 amino acids. The V gene lost 0 bases and the J gene lost 2 bases, with 2 bases spanning the gap. CDR1 and CDR2 (germline): MNHEY, SVGEGT.

This clonotype was seen more than once but under ten times. This chain uses TRBV6-1 with TRBJ2-1; 13 bases agree with TRBD2. Germline V gene sequence: CDR1 MNHNS, CDR2 SASEGT. The V and J ends lost 7 bases and 4 bases, in that order; junction bases with no gene match: 10. This CDR3 has 17 amino acids. The CDR3 reads CASTRTSGGIRYNEQFF. In nucleotides, the CDR3 is TGTGCCAGCACCCGGACTAGCGGGGGAATTCGGTACAATGAGCAGTTCTTC.

This clonotype was picked up a small number of times. This chain links TRBV3-1 with TRBJ2-3; 7 nucleotides agree with TRBD1. This CDR3 region has 14 residues. V lost 6 bases, J lost 1 base, and 4 bases stayed unmatched. The germline gives CDR1 LGHDT, CDR2 YNNKEL (reference sequence). The CDR3 nucleotides read TGTGCCAGCAGACAGGGGACGGGCACAGATACGCAGTATTTT. Translation gives CASRQGTGTDTQYF.

This clonotype has only a few counts. One end of the junction varies from germline; a read error may be responsible. The gene calls are TRBV7-7 and TRBJ2-2; D may be TRBD1 or TRBD2 (5 bases each). The CDR3 has 15 amino acids. CDR1 is SSHAT and CDR2 is FNYEAQ in the germline V gene (reference sequence). The CDR3 loop reads CASSYRGENTGELFF. CDR3 in DNA: TGTGCTAGCAGCTATAGAGGGGAGAACACCGGGGAGCTGTTTTTT. Based on the CDR3 plus reference TRBV7-7 and TRBJ2-2, the full variable domain is GAGVSQSPRYKVTKRGQDVTLRCDPISSHATLYWYQQALGQGPEFLTYFNYEAQPDKSGLPSDRFSAERPEGSISTLTIQRTEQRDSAMYRCASSYRGENTGELFFGEGSRLTVL.

This chain connects TRBV4-3 to TRBJ2-1; TRBD2 matches at 7 bases. CDR3 length equals 14 residues. With 4 bases clipped from V and 2 bases from J, the junction kept 2 bases outside the gene matches. Germline V gene data show CDR1 as LGHNA and CDR2 as YSLEER. CDR3 coding DNA: TGCGCCAGCAGCCCCGGACTAGCCTACAATGAGCAGTTCTTC. Encoded protein: CASSPGLAYNEQFF.

As concerns this clonotype: A much larger clone lies a single base off, so this may be a read error. The chain is built from TRBV12-3 or TRBV12-4 and TRBJ1-5, with 8 nucleotides matching TRBD1. The length of the CDR3 is 11 residues. Germline trimming cut 5 bases from V and 9 bases from J; bases unmatched to any gene: 0. The CDR3 DNA is TGTGCCAGCAGTCAGGGGGCGCCCCAGCATTTT. Translated, it gives CASSQGAPQHF.

In this sample, this clonotype turned up many times. This chain connects TRBV12-3 or TRBV12-4 to TRBJ2-3, with D unclear. Trimming pared 2 bases from V and 11 bases from J, leaving 11 bases between. This CDR3 region has 12 residues. In nucleotides, the CDR3 is TGTGCCAGCAGTTTAAGTCGGCTCGGGCAGTATTTT. Translation: CASSLSRLGQYF.

This clonotype was detected only a few times. This chain links TRBV4-1 with TRBJ2-2; D is unclear. CDR1 and CDR2 from the germline V gene are MGHRA and YSYEKL. CDR3 length equals 14 residues. The germline V and J ends were trimmed by 4 bases and 3 bases, with 9 bases remaining between them. The CDR3 DNA reads TGCGCCAGCAGCCGACAAGGACACACCGGGGAGCTGTTTTTT. It translates to CASSRQGHTGELFF.

This clonotype was observed a few times. J is TRBJ2-7 and V is TRBV5-1, with 9 bases lining up with TRBD1. The CDR3 totals 15 residues. After removal of 8 bases from V and 1 base from J, the junction contained 10 bases not matched to a gene. CDR1 SGHRS and CDR2 YFSETQ come from the germline V gene. CDR3 residues: CASTLTGTGSYEQYF. As DNA, the CDR3 is TGCGCCAGTACACTTACCGGGACAGGGTCCTACGAGCAGTACTTC.

The V call is TRBV6-2 or TRBV6-3, the J call TRBJ2-7, with D tentatively TRBD2 (5 bases). Deletions cut 3 bases from V and 0 bases from J, with 9 bases between. The CDR3 length is 14 residues. Germline V gene sequence: CDR1 MNHEY, CDR2 SVGEGT. CDR3 sequence reads: CASSYFGSSYEQYF. CDR3 nucleotides: TGTGCCAGCAGTTATTTTGGGAGCTCCTACGAGCAGTACTTC.

This rearrangement joins TRBV3-1 to TRBJ2-7; 9 nucleotides line up with TRBD1. Losses at the gene ends were 5 bases for V and 4 bases for J; bases not matched to a gene: 6. Germline loops: CDR1 LGHDT, CDR2 YNNKEL (reference sequence). There are 14 residues in the CDR3. The CDR3 is CASSATGQGYEQYF. For the CDR3, the DNA is TGTGCCAGCAGCGCGACCGGACAGGGGTACGAGCAGTACTTC.

This clonotype was detected only a few times. The genes are TRBV15 and TRBJ2-1; no firm D call. CDR1 is LNHNV and CDR2 is YYDKDF in the germline V gene (reference sequence). CDR3 length equals 12 residues. V lost 8 bases and J 1 base, leaving 6 bases between the germline ends. In DNA form, the CDR3 reads TGTGCCACCGGGCAGTCCTACAATGAGCAGTTCTTC. Amino acids: CATGQSYNEQFF.

The chain recombines TRBV19 with TRBJ1-5, with D hard to call. Per germline, CDR1 LNHDA and CDR2 SQIVND (reference sequence). The V end lost 8 bases, the J end lost 0 bases, and 14 bases lay between the germline ends. The CDR3 runs to 15 residues. CDR3 residues: CASGWTGDSNQPQHF. The CDR3, as DNA: TGTGCCAGTGGCTGGACGGGTGATAGCAATCAGCCCCAGCATTTT.

In this sample, this clonotype turned up a few times. CDR3 region: CASSLVSVGTMNTEAFF. The CDR3 DNA reads as TGTGCCAGCAGCTTGGTTTCTGTGGGGACGATGAACACTGAAGCTTTCTTT. The chain uses TRBV5-8 and TRBJ1-1, with a tentative D call TRBD1 (5 bases). V was shortened by 0 bases and J by 0 bases, with 15 bases between the two germline ends. The length of the CDR3 is 17 residues. Germline V gene data show CDR1 as SGHTS and CDR2 as YDEGEE. Filled out from reference TRBV5-8 and TRBJ1-1, the complete variable domain reads EAGVTQSPTHLIKTRGQQATLRCSPISGHTSVYWYQQALGLGLQFLLWYDEGEERNRGNFPPRFSGRQFPNYSSELNVNALELEDSALYLCASSLVSVGTMNTEAFFGQGTRLTVV.

In nucleotides, the CDR3 is TGTGCCAGCAGTTTAGGACCAGCGGGGAACGAGCAGTACTTC. Its translation: CASSLGPAGNEQYF. The chain recombines TRBV27 with TRBJ2-7, with TRBD2 identical over 7 bases. Germline assignment: CDR1 MNHEY and CDR2 SMNVEV (reference sequence). CDR3 length: 14 residues. With V trimmed by 2 bases and J by 5 bases, 6 bases remained unmatched.

This clonotype appeared many times. The chain employs TRBV13 and TRBJ2-7; 10 bases line up with TRBD1. Germline V gene data show CDR1 as PRHDT and CDR2 as FYEKMQ (reference sequence). CDR3 size: 15 residues. Germline trimming cut 5 bases from V and 2 bases from J; bases unmatched to any gene: 6. As DNA, the CDR3 is TGTGCCAGCAGCCCGAAAGGACAGGGGGCCTACGAGCAGTACTTC. The encoded protein is CASSPKGQGAYEQYF.

The chain is built from TRBV30 and TRBJ2-7, with D maybe TRBD2 (6 bases). There are 12 residues in the CDR3. The germline CDR1 and CDR2 sequences are GTSNPN and SVGIG (reference sequence). V lost 1 base and J 4 bases, leaving 8 bases between the germline ends. CDR3 in amino acids: CAWSGLGYEQYF. Written as DNA, the CDR3 is TGTGCCTGGAGTGGACTAGGTTACGAGCAGTACTTC. Full variable domain (rest looked up from reference TRBV30 and TRBJ2-7): SQTIHQWPATLVQPVGSPLSLECTVEGTSNPNLYWYRQAAGRGLQLLFYSVGIGQISSEVPQNLSASRPQDRQFILSSKKLLLSDSGFYLCAWSGLGYEQYFGPGTRLTVT.

The sample holds one count of this clonotype. A read error is likely, as this CDR3 ends without the conserved phenylalanine or tryptophan. The chain joins TRBV11-3 to TRBJ2-3; 12 nucleotides align to TRBD2. Trimming removed 4 bases from V and 0 bases from J; junction bases left unmatched: 5. In germline, CDR1 is SGHNT, CDR2 YENEEA. This CDR3 region has 17 residues. CDR3 residues: CASSSGLAGHSTDTQYS. The CDR3 DNA sequence: TGTGCCAGCAGCTCTGGACTAGCGGGGCACAGCACAGATACGCAGTATTCT.

In this sample, this clonotype turned up a few times. V gene TRBV12-3 or TRBV12-4 combines with J gene TRBJ2-1; the match to TRBD2 covers 12 bases. With 7 bases clipped from V and 7 bases from J, the junction kept 8 bases outside the gene matches. CDR3 length equals 15 residues. CDR3 in amino acids: CASTASGRAGNEQFF. The CDR3 DNA reads as TGTGCCAGCACCGCTAGCGGGAGGGCCGGGAATGAGCAGTTCTTC.

This clonotype occurred many times. Since no conserved phenylalanine or tryptophan closes the CDR3, a read error is the likely cause. The limits of the CDR3 on the DNA are not certain, so only TCRdb's listed CDR3 is given. V and J are TRBV7-9 and TRBJ2-7; the D segment call TRBD1 is taken from the table without a DNA check. The CDR3 is 11 residues long, ends included. CDR1 is SEHNR, CDR2 FQNEAQ, per germline (reference sequence). The CDR3 loop reads CASSLGWGGLI.

This clonotype was found many times. This chain connects TRBV9 to TRBJ1-1, with D uncertain. CDR3 length: 17 amino acids. The V end was cut by 0 bases, the J end by 1 base, with 16 bases between. Germline lookup yields CDR1 SGDLS and CDR2 YYNGEE. Here the CDR3 reads CASSVEYLIDRNTEAFF. The CDR3 DNA is TGTGCCAGCAGCGTAGAATATTTGATTGACCGGAACACTGAAGCTTTCTTT.

The V gene is TRBV27, the J gene TRBJ1-6; perhaps TRBD1 as D (5 bases). This CDR3 is built from 14 residues. Germline V gene data show CDR1 as MNHEY and CDR2 as SMNVEV (reference sequence). V lost 3 bases to trimming and J lost 6 bases, with 9 bases between them. CDR3 in amino acids: CASSFAGSNSPLHF. DNA for the CDR3: TGTGCCAGCAGTTTTGCAGGGAGTAATTCACCCCTCCACTTT.

There are a few counts of this clonotype. The chain joins TRBV14 to TRBJ2-7, with a weak D call TRBD1 (5 bases). The CDR3 contains 13 residues. Trimming took 8 bases from V and 0 from J, leaving 11 bases between them. Looked up from germline, CDR1 is SGHDN and CDR2 is FVKESK. CDR3 sequence: CASQSRDSYEQYF. DNA for the CDR3: TGTGCCAGCCAATCCAGGGACTCCTACGAGCAGTACTTC.

This clonotype was detected a few times. V gene TRBV3-1 combines with J gene TRBJ2-6; D is perhaps TRBD1 or TRBD2 (5 bases each). Germline V gives CDR1 LGHDT, CDR2 YNNKEL (reference sequence). Trimming took 4 bases from V and 4 from J, leaving 20 bases between them. This CDR3 has 18 amino acids. CDR3 sequence (DNA): TGTGCCAGCAGCCCTCAGACTCTCAGGGAGAGAGGGGCCAACGTCCTGACTTTC. This sequence encodes CASSPQTLRERGANVLTF.